This T cell receptor (beta chain) originates from a study of T-cell memory formation after mild COVID-19. Trimming took off 3 bases at V and 2 bases at J, with 8 bases between the two ends. Germline CDR1 is ENHRY and CDR2 is SYGVKD. The CDR3 has 15 residues. This clonotype appeared many times. From the 5' RACE reads, TCRdb called clonotypes with MiXCR, one entry per CDR3 protein. The sample carries fewer than 350,000 distinct CDR3 sequences, 8% to 10% recorded once. The chain has TRBV10-3 and TRBJ2-6; D remains ambiguous. Specimen: PBMCs or a T cell subset sorted from them (not recorded which). This receptor was taken from a man aged 18 to 30 who had mild COVID-19 (a few samples of this study predate the infection). Cell type and time point are not known. CDR3 sequence: CAISDSFTGANVLTF. The DNA for the CDR3 is TGTGCCATCAGTGATAGTTTTACTGGGGCCAACGTCCTGACTTTC.